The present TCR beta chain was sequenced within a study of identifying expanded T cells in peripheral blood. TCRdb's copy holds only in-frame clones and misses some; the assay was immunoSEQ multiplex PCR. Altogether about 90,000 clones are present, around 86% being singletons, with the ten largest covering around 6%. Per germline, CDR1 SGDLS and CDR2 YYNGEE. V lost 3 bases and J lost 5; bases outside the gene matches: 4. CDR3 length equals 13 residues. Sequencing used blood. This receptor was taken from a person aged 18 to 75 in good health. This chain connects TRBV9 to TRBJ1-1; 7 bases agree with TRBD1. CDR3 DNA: TGTGCCAGCAGCGCACAGGGGTTTACTGAAGCTTTCTTT. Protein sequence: CASSAQGFTEAFF.